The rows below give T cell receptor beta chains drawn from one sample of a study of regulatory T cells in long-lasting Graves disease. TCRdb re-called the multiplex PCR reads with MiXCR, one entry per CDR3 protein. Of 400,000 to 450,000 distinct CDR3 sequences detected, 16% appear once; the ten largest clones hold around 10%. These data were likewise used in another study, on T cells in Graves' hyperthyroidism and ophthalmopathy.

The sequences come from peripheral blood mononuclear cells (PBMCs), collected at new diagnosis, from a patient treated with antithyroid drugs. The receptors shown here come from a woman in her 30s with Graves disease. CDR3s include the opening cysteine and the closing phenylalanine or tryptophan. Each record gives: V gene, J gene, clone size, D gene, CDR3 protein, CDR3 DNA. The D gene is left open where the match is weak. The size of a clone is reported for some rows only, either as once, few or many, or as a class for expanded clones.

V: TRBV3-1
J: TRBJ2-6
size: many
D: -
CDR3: CASRDGAGANVLTF
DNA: TGTGCCAGCAGAGACGGGGCTGGGGCCAACGTCCTGACTTTC

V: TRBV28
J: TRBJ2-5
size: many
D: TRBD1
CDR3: CATESGDRETQYF
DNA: TGTGCCACCGAGTCGGGGGACAGGGAGACCCAGTACTTC

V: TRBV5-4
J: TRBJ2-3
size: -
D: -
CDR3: CASSFSAGTDTQYF
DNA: TGTGCCAGCAGCTTTTCCGCGGGCACAGATACGCAGTATTTT

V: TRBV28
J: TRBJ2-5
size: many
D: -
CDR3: CASSLRGAETQYF
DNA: TGTGCCAGCAGTTTAAGGGGAGCAGAGACCCAGTACTTC

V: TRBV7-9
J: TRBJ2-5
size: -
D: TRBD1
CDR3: CASNIGQGIEETQYF
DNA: TGTGCCAGCAATATCGGACAGGGCATTGAAGAGACCCAGTACTTC

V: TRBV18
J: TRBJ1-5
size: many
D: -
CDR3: CASSPTRTLDQPQHF
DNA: TGTGCCAGCTCACCGACAAGAACTTTGGATCAGCCCCAGCATTTT

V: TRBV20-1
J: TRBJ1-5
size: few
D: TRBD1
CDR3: CSATTGFFYQPQHF
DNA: TGCAGTGCTACGACAGGGTTCTTCTATCAGCCCCAGCATTTT

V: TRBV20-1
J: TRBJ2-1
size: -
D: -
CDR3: CSAQREWLNNEQFF
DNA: TGCAGTGCTCAACGCGAGTGGCTAAACAATGAGCAGTTCTTC

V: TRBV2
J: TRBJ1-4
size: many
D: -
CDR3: CASRGLATNEKLFF
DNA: TGTGCCAGCAGGGGGTTGGCGACTAATGAAAAACTGTTTTTT

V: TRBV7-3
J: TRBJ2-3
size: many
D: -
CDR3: CASSFGAGNTDTQYF
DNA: TGTGCCAGCAGCTTTGGTGCGGGAAACACAGATACGCAGTATTTT

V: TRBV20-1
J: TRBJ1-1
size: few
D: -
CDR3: CSASPLNTEAFF
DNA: TGCAGTGCCTCCCCCTTGAACACTGAAGCTTTCTTT

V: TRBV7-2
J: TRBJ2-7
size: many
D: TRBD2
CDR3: CASSPKLASGIYEQYF
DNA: TGTGCCAGCAGCCCAAAGCTGGCTAGCGGGATCTACGAGCAGTACTTC

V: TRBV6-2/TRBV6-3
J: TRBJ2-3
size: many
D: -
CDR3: CASSYPGLETQYF
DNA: TGTGCCAGCAGTTACCCGGGACTGGAAACGCAGTATTTT

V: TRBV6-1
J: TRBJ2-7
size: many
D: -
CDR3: CASSPRTPLF
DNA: TGTGCCAGCAGTCCGCGGACTCCGCTCTTC

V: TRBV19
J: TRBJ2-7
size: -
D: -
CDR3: CASSIEGSLSYEQYF
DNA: TGTGCCAGTAGTATAGAGGGAAGCTTATCCTACGAGCAGTACTTC

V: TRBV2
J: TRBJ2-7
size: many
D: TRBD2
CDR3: CASRGLAAPYEQYF
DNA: TGTGCCAGCAGGGGACTAGCGGCTCCGTACGAGCAGTACTTC

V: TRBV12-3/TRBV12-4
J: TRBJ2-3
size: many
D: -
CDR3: CASSFLVEDVRKYF
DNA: TGTGCCAGCAGTTTCCTCGTCGAGGACGTCAGAAAGTATTTT

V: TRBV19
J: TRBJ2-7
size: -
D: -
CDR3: CASSKPPSYEQYF
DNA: TGTGCCAGTAGTAAACCCCCCTCCTACGAGCAGTACTTC

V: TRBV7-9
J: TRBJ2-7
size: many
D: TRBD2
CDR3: CASSYSGTSQSEQYF
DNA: TGTGCCAGCAGCTACTCCGGGACTAGCCAATCCGAGCAGTACTTC

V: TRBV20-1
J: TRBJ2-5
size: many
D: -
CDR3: CSATLETQYF
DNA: TGCAGTGCCACACTGGAGACCCAGTACTTC

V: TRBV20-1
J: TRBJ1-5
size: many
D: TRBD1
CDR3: CSARDGWDRGQPQHF
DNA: TGCAGTGCTAGAGATGGTTGGGACAGGGGGCAGCCCCAGCATTTT

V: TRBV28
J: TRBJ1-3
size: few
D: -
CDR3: CASISRTPGSGNTIYF
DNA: TGTGCCAGCATTTCAAGGACACCGGGCTCTGGAAACACCATATATTTT

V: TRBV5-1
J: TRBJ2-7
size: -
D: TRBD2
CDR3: CASSREASGNYEQYF
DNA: TGCGCCAGCAGCCGCGAGGCTAGCGGGAACTACGAGCAGTACTTC

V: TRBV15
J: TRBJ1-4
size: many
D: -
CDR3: CATSRGDATNEKLFF
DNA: TGTGCCACCAGCAGAGGGGATGCAACTAATGAAAAACTGTTTTTT

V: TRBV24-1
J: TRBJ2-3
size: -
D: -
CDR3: CATSDLTATDTQYF
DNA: TGTGCCACCAGTGATTTGACAGCCACAGATACGCAGTATTTT

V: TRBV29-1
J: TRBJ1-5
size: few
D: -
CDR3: CSVLIGVNQPQHF
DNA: TGCAGCGTTCTTATAGGGGTTAATCAGCCCCAGCATTTT

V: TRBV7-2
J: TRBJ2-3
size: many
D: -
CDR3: CATAKNTDTQYF
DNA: TGTGCCACCGCAAAAAACACAGATACGCAGTATTTT

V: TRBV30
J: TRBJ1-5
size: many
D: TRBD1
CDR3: CAWSAQWTGPGPQHF
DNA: TGTGCCTGGAGTGCCCAGTGGACAGGGCCAGGGCCCCAGCATTTT

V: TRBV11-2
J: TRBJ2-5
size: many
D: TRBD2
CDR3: CASKRELETQYF
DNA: TGTGCCAGCAAGCGGGAACTGGAGACCCAGTACTTC

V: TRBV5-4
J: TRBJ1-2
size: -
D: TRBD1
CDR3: CASSQDRVLGYGYTF
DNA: TGTGCCAGCAGCCAGGACAGGGTATTAGGCTATGGCTACACCTTC

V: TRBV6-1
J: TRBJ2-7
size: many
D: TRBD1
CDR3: CASRDRVYEQYF
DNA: TGTGCCAGCAGGGACAGGGTCTACGAGCAGTACTTC

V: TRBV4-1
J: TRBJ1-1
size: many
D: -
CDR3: CASSRSMGERVFF
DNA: TGCGCCAGCAGCCGCTCCATGGGGGAGAGGGTTTTCTTT

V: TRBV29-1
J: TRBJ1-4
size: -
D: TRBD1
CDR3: CSVEEGRGGEKLFF
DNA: TGCAGCGTGGAAGAAGGCAGGGGGGGTGAAAAACTGTTTTTT

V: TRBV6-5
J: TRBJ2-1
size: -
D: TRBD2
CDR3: CASSYPEVAGDTNYNEQFF
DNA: TGTGCCAGCAGTTACCCCGAAGTAGCGGGCGATACCAACTACAATGAGCAGTTCTTC

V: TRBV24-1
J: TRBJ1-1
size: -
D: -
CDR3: CVTSTGKGGWDTEAFF
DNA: TGTGTCACCAGCACAGGGAAGGGTGGTTGGGACACTGAAGCTTTCTTT

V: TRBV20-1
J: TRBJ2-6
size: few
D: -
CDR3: CSASIGSRPSGANVLTF
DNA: TGCAGTGCTAGTATCGGGTCACGTCCCTCTGGGGCCAACGTCCTGACTTTC

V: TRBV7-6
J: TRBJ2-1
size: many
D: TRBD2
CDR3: CASSSQSGINNEQFF
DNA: TGTGCCAGCAGCTCCCAGAGCGGGATCAACAATGAGCAGTTCTTC

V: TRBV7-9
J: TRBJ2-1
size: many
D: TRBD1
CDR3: CASTGTGISYNEQFF
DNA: TGTGCCAGCACCGGGACAGGCATATCCTACAATGAGCAGTTCTTC

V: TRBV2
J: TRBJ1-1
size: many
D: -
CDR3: CASRQEQGNTEAFF
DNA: TGTGCCAGCAGACAGGAGCAGGGGAACACTGAAGCTTTCTTT

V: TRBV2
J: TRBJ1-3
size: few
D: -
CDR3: CASSRMTRLYGNTIYF
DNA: TGTGCCAGCAGTCGGATGACCCGGCTGTATGGAAACACCATATATTTT

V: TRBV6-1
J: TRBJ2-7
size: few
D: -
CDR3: CASSNTGLGLYEQYF
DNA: TGTGCCAGCAGCAATACGGGACTCGGACTCTACGAGCAGTACTTC

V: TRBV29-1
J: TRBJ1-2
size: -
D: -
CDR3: CSVHTGKGDGYTF
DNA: TGCAGCGTTCACACAGGGAAGGGGGATGGCTACACCTTC

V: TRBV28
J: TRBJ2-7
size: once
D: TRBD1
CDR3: CASRGTGMRNEQYF
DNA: TGTGCCAGCAGAGGGACAGGGATGAGGAACGAGCAGTACTTC

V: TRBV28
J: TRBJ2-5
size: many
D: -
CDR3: CASSRTAKETQYF
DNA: TGTGCCAGCAGCCGGACAGCAAAAGAGACCCAGTACTTC

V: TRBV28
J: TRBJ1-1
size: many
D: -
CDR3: CASSLWTEIVRVANTEAFF
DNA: TGTGCCAGCAGTTTATGGACAGAGATTGTGCGAGTAGCGAACACTGAAGCTTTCTTT

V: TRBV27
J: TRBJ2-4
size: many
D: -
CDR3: CASSPGSGVKNIQYF
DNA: TGTGCCAGCAGCCCAGGGTCAGGGGTAAAAAACATTCAGTACTTC

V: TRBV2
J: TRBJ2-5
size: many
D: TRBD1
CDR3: CASSEARDRVETQYF
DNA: TGTGCCAGCAGTGAAGCCCGGGACAGGGTAGAGACCCAGTACTTC

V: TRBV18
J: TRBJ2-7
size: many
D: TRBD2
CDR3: CASSQPGLAESYEQYF
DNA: TGTGCCAGCTCACAACCGGGACTAGCGGAATCCTACGAGCAGTACTTC

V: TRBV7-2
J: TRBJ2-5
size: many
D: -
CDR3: CASSRDPQETQYF
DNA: TGTGCCAGCAGCCGGGACCCACAAGAGACCCAGTACTTC

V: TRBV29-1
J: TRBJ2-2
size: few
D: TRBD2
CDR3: CSVETSGRVRTGELFF
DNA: TGCAGCGTTGAGACTAGCGGGAGGGTGAGGACCGGGGAGCTGTTTTTT

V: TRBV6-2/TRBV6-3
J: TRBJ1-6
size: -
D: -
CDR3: CASSYSDIGSPLHF
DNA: TGTGCCAGCAGTTACTCGGACATCGGGTCACCCCTCCACTTT

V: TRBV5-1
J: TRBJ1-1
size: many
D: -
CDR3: CASSPGRGEAFF
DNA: TGCGCCAGCAGCCCGGGCAGGGGTGAAGCTTTCTTT

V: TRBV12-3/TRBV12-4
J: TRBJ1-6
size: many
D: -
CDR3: CASSPGSAAGPNSPLHF
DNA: TGTGCCAGCAGCCCCGGGTCCGCAGCGGGGCCTAATTCACCCCTCCACTTT

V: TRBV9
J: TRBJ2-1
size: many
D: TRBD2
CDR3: CASRTGTSGNNEQFF
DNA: TGTGCCAGCAGGACCGGGACTAGCGGGAACAATGAGCAGTTCTTC

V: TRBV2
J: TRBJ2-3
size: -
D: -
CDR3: CASSEAPWGRGTDTQYF
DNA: TGTGCCAGCAGTGAAGCGCCATGGGGCAGGGGAACAGATACGCAGTATTTT

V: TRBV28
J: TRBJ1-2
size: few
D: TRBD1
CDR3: CASSSRQGQGYTF
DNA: TGTGCCAGCAGTTCCCGACAGGGGCAGGGCTACACCTTC

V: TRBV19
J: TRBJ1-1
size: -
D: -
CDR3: CASSIKTVNTEAFF
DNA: TGTGCCAGTAGTATCAAGACGGTGAACACTGAAGCTTTCTTT

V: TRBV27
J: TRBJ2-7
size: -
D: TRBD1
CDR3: CASSLNLPGTGGGEQYF
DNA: TGTGCCAGCAGTTTAAATCTTCCTGGGACAGGGGGCGGCGAGCAGTACTTC